The T cell receptor (beta chain) under discussion was sequenced for a study of blood T cell repertoires in COVID-19. About the study: The United States, Italy and Spain were the sources of the acute and convalescent COVID-19 samples. In each case, the material was cDNA or gDNA derived from T cells, B-cell-depleted T cells, or PBMCs.

V was clipped by 1 base and J by 1 base, with 3 bases between them. The CDR3 is 13 residues long. The V gene's germline CDR1 is SGHRS and CDR2 YFSETQ. Per the original data handling: Reference gene primer amplification gave estimated nucleated cell counts. Assay used: immunoSEQ multiplex PCR; TCRdb lists only in-frame clones, some missing. The V and J calls and clone size were taken over from that table, and D and trimming were inferred from the DNA. The table lists about 350,000 clones, less than 90% of them singletons. Enrollment of patients from Seattle took place during active infection, with longitudinal follow-up.

The V call is TRBV5-1, the J call TRBJ1-5; D gene uncertain. The sample taken for sequencing was peripheral blood. The clonotype was recovered from a woman aged 60-75 years with COVID-19, enrolled during active disease. CDR3 protein: CASSLQSNQPQHF. In DNA, the CDR3 is TGCGCCAGCAGCTTGCAGAGCAATCAGCCCCAGCATTTT.